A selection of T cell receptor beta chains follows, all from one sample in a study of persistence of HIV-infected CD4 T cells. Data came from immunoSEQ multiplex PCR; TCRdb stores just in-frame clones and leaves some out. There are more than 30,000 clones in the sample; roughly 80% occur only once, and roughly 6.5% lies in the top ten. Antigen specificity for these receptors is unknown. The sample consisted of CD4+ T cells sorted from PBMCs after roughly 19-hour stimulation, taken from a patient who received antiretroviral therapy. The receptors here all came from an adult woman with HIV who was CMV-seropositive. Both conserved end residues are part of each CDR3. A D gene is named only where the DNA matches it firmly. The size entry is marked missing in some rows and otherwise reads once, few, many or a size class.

CASSPQGQAKSPLHF	TGTGCCAGCTCACCCCAAGGACAGGCAAAGTCACCCCTCCACTTT	TRBD1	few	TRBV18	TRBJ1-6
CASSSGQGNTIYF	TGTGCCAGCAGCTCCGGACAGGGAAACACCATATATTTT	-	-	TRBV7-9	TRBJ1-3
CASSLDGRGRSGNTIYF	TGCGCCAGCAGCTTGGATGGCAGGGGGAGGTCTGGAAACACCATATATTTT	TRBD1	-	TRBV5-1	TRBJ1-3
CASSSPGKNSPLHF	TGTGCCAGCAGCTCACCGGGCAAAAATTCACCCCTCCACTTT	-	once	TRBV28	TRBJ1-6
CASSFRDRGDYGYTF	TGTGCCAGCAGCTTCCGGGACAGGGGAGACTATGGCTACACCTTC	TRBD1	-	TRBV3-1/TRBV3-2	TRBJ1-2
CAISRTGGYEQYF	TGTGCCATCTCTAGGACAGGTGGGTACGAGCAGTACTTC	TRBD1	-	TRBV28	TRBJ2-7
CASSLGGINTDTQYF	TGTGCCAGCAGCTTAGGGGGGATTAACACAGATACGCAGTATTTT	-	-	TRBV7-6	TRBJ2-3
CASSEAKARRDTQYF	TGTGCCAGCAGTGAAGCGAAGGCCCGGCGAGATACGCAGTATTTT	-	-	TRBV2	TRBJ2-3
CASSLRVGAGDTQYF	TGTGCCAGCAGTTTAAGGGTTGGTGCGGGAGATACGCAGTATTTT	-	-	TRBV27	TRBJ2-3
CASSLTGAQETQYF	TGTGCCAGCAGCTTAACAGGGGCCCAAGAGACCCAGTACTTC	TRBD1	-	TRBV7-2	TRBJ2-5
CASSLMAGGYGYTF	TGTGCCAGCAGCTTAATGGCGGGGGGCTATGGCTACACCTTC	-	-	TRBV7-2	TRBJ1-2
CASRAWDRIPTNEKLFF	TGTGCCAGCAGGGCTTGGGACAGGATACCAACTAATGAAAAACTGTTTTTT	TRBD1	once	TRBV28	TRBJ1-4
CSVGRGNTEAFF	TGCAGCGTTGGTCGGGGGAACACTGAAGCTTTCTTT	-	once	TRBV29-1	TRBJ1-1
CASSLAQSRTDTQYF	TGTGCCAGCAGCTTAGCCCAATCCCGCACAGATACGCAGTATTTT	-	-	TRBV7-9	TRBJ2-3
CASSFHRGQETQYF	TGCGCCAGCAGCTTCCACAGGGGGCAAGAGACCCAGTACTTC	TRBD1	-	TRBV5-1	TRBJ2-5
CASSPSAAPNTEAFF	TGTGCCAGCAGCCCCAGCGCAGCCCCGAACACTGAAGCTTTCTTT	-	-	TRBV4-2	TRBJ1-1
CASSIQRTLAKNIQYF	TGTGCCAGTAGTATACAGAGGACTCTAGCCAAAAACATTCAGTACTTC	-	-	TRBV19	TRBJ2-4
CASSLGQANEKLFF	TGTGCCAGCAGCCTGGGACAGGCGAATGAAAAACTGTTTTTT	TRBD1	-	TRBV7-9	TRBJ1-4
CATSGGAMNTEAFF	TGTGCCACCAGTGGTGGGGCAATGAACACTGAAGCTTTCTTT	-	-	TRBV24-1	TRBJ1-1
CASSPRQGGTGELFF	TGTGCCAGCTCACCGAGACAGGGGGGCACCGGGGAGCTGTTTTTT	TRBD1	once	TRBV18	TRBJ2-2
CASSGRGRGETQYF	TGTGCCAGCAGTGGGCGGGGGCGCGGGGAGACCCAGTACTTC	-	-	TRBV28	TRBJ2-5
CASSLGRDTRTGELFF	TGTGCCAGCAGCCTAGGACGGGACACCCGAACCGGGGAGCTGTTTTTT	-	once	TRBV5-6	TRBJ2-2
CASSTASEGAEAFF	TGCGCCAGCAGCACGGCCTCAGAAGGGGCTGAAGCTTTCTTT	-	-	TRBV5-1	TRBJ1-1
CATSRDRGREQYF	TGTGCCACCAGCAGAGACAGGGGGCGCGAGCAGTACTTC	TRBD1	-	TRBV15	TRBJ2-7
CASSLNQVGQETQYF	TGCGCCAGCAGCTTAAACCAGGTGGGACAAGAGACCCAGTACTTC	-	-	TRBV5-1	TRBJ2-5
CASRLPGTGELNYGYTF	TGTGCAAGTCGCTTACCGGGGACAGGGGAACTGAACTATGGCTACACCTTC	-	-	TRBV12-2	TRBJ1-2
CASSGGTDTQYF	TGTGCCAGCTCTGGGGGAACAGATACGCAGTATTTT	-	-	TRBV12-3/TRBV12-4	TRBJ2-3
CASSFDFSAGSEQYF	TGTGCCAGCAGCTTCGACTTTAGTGCTGGGTCCGAGCAGTACTTC	-	-	TRBV28	TRBJ2-7
CASSPDRTGDYYEQYF	TGTGCCAGCAGTCCCGACCGGACAGGGGACTACTACGAGCAGTACTTC	TRBD1	-	TRBV6-2/TRBV6-3	TRBJ2-7
CATSEAPYEQYF	TGTGCCACCAGTGAGGCCCCCTACGAGCAGTACTTC	-	-	TRBV24-1	TRBJ2-7
CASNRDISYSNQPQHF	TGTGCCAGCAACCGGGACATCAGTTATAGCAATCAGCCCCAGCATTTT	-	-	TRBV2	TRBJ1-5
CASSPGTVSEKLFF	TGTGCCAGCAGTCCCGGGACAGTTAGTGAAAAACTGTTTTTT	TRBD1	few	TRBV7-9	TRBJ1-4
CASSQSRRGSPLHF	TGCGCCAGCAGCCAATCCCGCAGGGGTTCACCCCTCCACTTT	-	-	TRBV4-3	TRBJ1-6
CASSPGRTSGMDEQYF	TGCGCCAGCAGCCCGGGGAGGACTAGCGGGATGGACGAGCAGTACTTC	TRBD2	-	TRBV5-1	TRBJ2-7
CAISESRDTQYF	TGTGCCATCAGTGAGTCTCGGGATACGCAGTATTTT	-	-	TRBV10-3	TRBJ2-3
CASSIAPGQGYGYTF	TGTGCCAGTAGTATAGCCCCCGGACAGGGCTATGGCTACACCTTC	TRBD1	-	TRBV19	TRBJ1-2
CASSAGLAGSYEQYF	TGTGCCAGCAGCGCGGGACTAGCGGGAAGCTACGAGCAGTACTTC	TRBD2	-	TRBV5-4	TRBJ2-7
CASNPGTGGDEQYF	TGTGCCAGCAATCCCGGGACAGGGGGCGACGAGCAGTACTTC	TRBD1	-	TRBV6-6	TRBJ2-7
CASSSVETSGSLDTQYF	TGTGCCAGCAGCTCCGTGGAGACTAGCGGGAGTTTGGATACGCAGTATTTT	TRBD2	few	TRBV7-8	TRBJ2-3
CASSRTGGNNEQFF	TGTGCCAGCAGCCGGACAGGGGGAAACAATGAGCAGTTCTTC	TRBD1	-	TRBV6-5	TRBJ2-1
CASSEVTYYQETQYF	TGTGCCAGCAGTGAAGTGACGTACTACCAAGAGACCCAGTACTTC	-	-	TRBV2	TRBJ2-5
CSAAPASEAFF	TGCAGTGCTGCCCCAGCGTCTGAAGCTTTCTTT	-	-	TRBV20-1	TRBJ1-1
CASSQALQGPYGYTF	TGCGCCAGCAGCCAAGCTCTCCAGGGCCCCTATGGCTACACCTTC	-	-	TRBV4-1	TRBJ1-2
CASSPRRTAINYGYTF	TGTGCCAGCAGTCCACGGCGGACAGCCATCAACTATGGCTACACCTTC	-	-	TRBV27	TRBJ1-2
CASSGLNQPQHF	TGCGCCAGCAGTGGGCTCAATCAGCCCCAGCATTTT	-	-	TRBV10-2	TRBJ1-5
CASSSERGEQYF	TGTGCCAGCAGTTCCGAGCGGGGCGAGCAGTACTTC	TRBD2	once	TRBV5-5	TRBJ2-7
CASRRAGTKQYF	TGTGCCAGCAGGAGGGCAGGGACAAAGCAGTACTTC	-	once	TRBV6-5	TRBJ2-7
CASAKGGLGLPEAFF	TGTGCTAGTGCTAAAGGGGGTTTAGGTCTGCCTGAAGCTTTCTTT	-	-	TRBV12-5	TRBJ1-1
CASSWATEAFF	TGCGCCAGCAGTTGGGCCACTGAAGCTTTCTTT	-	-	TRBV4-1	TRBJ1-1
CASSAPGNTEAFF	TGTGCCAGCAGCGCACCTGGGAACACTGAAGCTTTCTTT	-	-	TRBV7-9	TRBJ1-1
CASRKGERETQYF	TGCGCCAGCAGAAAGGGTGAGAGGGAGACCCAGTACTTC	-	-	TRBV5-1	TRBJ2-5
CASSQIQGAGNTIYF	TGTGCCAGCAGCCAAATACAGGGGGCTGGAAACACCATATATTTT	TRBD1	-	TRBV28	TRBJ1-3
CASSTPGQGMQGYTF	TGTGCCAGCAGTACTCCGGGACAGGGGATGCAGGGCTACACCTTC	TRBD1	-	TRBV27	TRBJ1-2
CAISEYTGVSYNEQFF	TGTGCCATCAGTGAGTACACGGGGGTCTCCTACAATGAGCAGTTCTTC	-	-	TRBV10-3	TRBJ2-1
CASSADREGGELFF	TGCGCCAGCAGCGCGGACAGGGAAGGCGGGGAGCTGTTTTTT	TRBD1	-	TRBV5-1	TRBJ2-2
CASSQDHGGNTEAFF	TGTGCCAGCAGCCAAGATCACGGGGGTAACACTGAAGCTTTCTTT	-	-	TRBV3-1/TRBV3-2	TRBJ1-1
CASKTSQGDEKLFF	TGTGCCAGCAAGACTTCACAAGGGGATGAAAAACTGTTTTTT	-	-	TRBV28	TRBJ1-4
CASSQDVNRDRGPNTEAFF	TGTGCCAGCAGCCAAGACGTCAACCGGGACAGGGGTCCGAACACTGAAGCTTTCTTT	TRBD1	-	TRBV3-1/TRBV3-2	TRBJ1-1
CASSSSMTAHNEQFF	TGTGCCAGCAGCAGCTCCATGACGGCACACAATGAGCAGTTCTTC	-	-	TRBV5-6	TRBJ2-1